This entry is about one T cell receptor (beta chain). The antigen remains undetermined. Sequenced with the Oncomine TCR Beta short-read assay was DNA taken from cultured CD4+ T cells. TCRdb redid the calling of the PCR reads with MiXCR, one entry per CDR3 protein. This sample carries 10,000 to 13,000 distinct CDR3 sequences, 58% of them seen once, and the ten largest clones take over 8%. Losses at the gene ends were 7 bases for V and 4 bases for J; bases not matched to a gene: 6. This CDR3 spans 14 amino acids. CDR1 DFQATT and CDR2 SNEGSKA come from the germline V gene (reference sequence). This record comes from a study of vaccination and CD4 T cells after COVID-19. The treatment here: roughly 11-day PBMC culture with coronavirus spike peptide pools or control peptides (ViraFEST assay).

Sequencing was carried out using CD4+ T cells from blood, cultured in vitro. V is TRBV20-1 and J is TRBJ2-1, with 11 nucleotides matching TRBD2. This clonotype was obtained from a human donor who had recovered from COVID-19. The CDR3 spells CSVTGTSGYNEQFF. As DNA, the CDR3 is TGCAGTGTTACCGGGACTAGCGGTTACAATGAGCAGTTCTTC.